Listed here are 12 T cell receptor beta chains from one sample, sequenced in a study of blood T cell repertoires in COVID-19. Sequencing was performed with immunoSEQ multiplex PCR; in TCRdb, only in-frame clones are kept and a portion is missing. The sample records around 45,000 clones, 70% to 90% being singletons. The sample comprised peripheral blood. The receptors come from a human donor in a cohort sampled during active COVID-19.

In its sample, this clone ranks as medium-sized. This chain connects TRBV6-5 to TRBJ2-5; 11 positions match TRBD2. The CDR3 contains 14 residues. Per the germline V gene, CDR1 is MNHEY and CDR2 is SVGAGI. With V trimmed by 6 bases and J by 4 bases, 4 bases remained unmatched. The CDR3 nucleotides are TGTGCCAGCAGCAGTAGCGGGGGGGGAGAGACCCAGTACTTC. Translation gives CASSSSGGGETQYF.

This clone was seen a few times. The chain has TRBV19 and TRBJ1-5; D remains unclear. The CDR3 is made up of 14 amino acids. V lost 3 bases, J lost 7 bases, and 13 bases lay in between. The germline CDR1 and CDR2 sequences are LNHDA and SQIVND (reference sequence). CDR3 region: CASSIGRGLQPQHF. Here the CDR3 DNA reads TGTGCCAGTAGTATCGGGCGAGGGTTACAGCCCCAGCATTTT. The entire variable domain, with the rest obtained from reference TRBV19 and TRBJ1-5, is as follows: DGGITQSPKYLFRKEGQNVTLSCEQNLNHDAMYWYRQDPGQGLRLIYYSQIVNDFQKGDIAEGYSVSREKKESFPLTVTSAQKNPTAFYLCASSIGRGLQPQHFGDGTRLSIL.

The V and J genes are TRBV7-2 and TRBJ2-5; D not resolved. V dropped 5 bases and J dropped 4 bases, with 14 bases sitting between them. In germline, CDR1 is SGHTA, CDR2 FQGNSA. The CDR3 consists of 14 residues. In nucleotides, the CDR3 is TGTGCCAGCAGCAAGAGCCGCCTAGTAGAGACCCAGTACTTC. Residues: CASSKSRLVETQYF. Using reference TRBV7-2 and TRBJ2-5 for the parts outside the CDR3, the full variable domain is GAGVSQSPSNKVTEKGKDVELRCDPISGHTALYWYRQSLGQGLEFLIYFQGNSAPDKSGLPSDRFSAERTGGSVSTLTIQRTQQEDSAVYLCASSKSRLVETQYFGPGTRLLVL.

The CDR3 reads CASSQQGPTGGNEKLFF. Here the CDR3 DNA reads TGTGCCAGCAGCCAGCAAGGGCCGACAGGGGGCAATGAAAAACTGTTTTTT. The V gene is TRBV4-2, the J gene TRBJ1-4; 10 bases align to TRBD1. V lost 3 bases, J lost 5 bases, and 9 bases stayed unmatched. This CDR3 spans 17 amino acids. Germline CDR1 and CDR2: LGHNA and YNFKEQ.

This clone is classed as medium-sized. The chain uses TRBV18 and TRBJ2-2, with TRBD2 matching 8 bases. Trimming removed 5 bases from V and 0 bases from J; junction bases left unmatched: 5. The CDR3 has 16 amino acids. Germline V gene data show CDR1 as KGHSH and CDR2 as LQKENI. The DNA for the CDR3 is TGTGCCAGCTCATCGAGCGGGGGCTCGAACACCGGGGAGCTGTTTTTT. This encodes CASSSSGGSNTGELFF.

The V call is TRBV5-1, the J call TRBJ1-2; D remains unclear. The V and J ends lost 4 bases and 0 bases respectively, with 19 bases between them. Germline loops: CDR1 SGHRS, CDR2 YFSETQ. The CDR3 loop spans 17 amino acids. CDR3 bases: TGCGCCAGCAGCCACGATGGACGACGGGAGGCTAACTATGGCTACACCTTC. This codes for CASSHDGRREANYGYTF.

This chain links TRBV5-5 with TRBJ2-5; tentatively, D is TRBD2 (6 bases). CDR1 is SGHKS, CDR2 YYEKEE, per germline (reference sequence). Deletions cut 9 bases from V and 3 bases from J, with 24 bases between. This CDR3 is built from 16 residues. The CDR3 sequence is CANTMGLGYWEETQYF. The CDR3 coding sequence is TGTGCCAACACTATGGGACTGGGATATTGGGAAGAGACCCAGTACTTC.

The chain uses TRBV18 and TRBJ2-3; 11 bases align to TRBD2. CDR1 and CDR2 (germline): KGHSH, LQKENI. V trimming: 2 bases; J trimming: 6 bases; junction bases outside the gene matches: 4. The CDR3 sequence is 15 residues long. CDR3 sequence (DNA): TGTGCCAGCTCACCAACTAGCGGGGGACCGGATACGCAGTATTTT. Translating it yields CASSPTSGGPDTQYF.

This chain connects TRBV4-3 to TRBJ2-4, with 11 bases that match TRBD2. The CDR3 runs 19 residues. Germline assignment: CDR1 LGHNA and CDR2 YSLEER. J was trimmed by 0 bases and V by 4 bases; bases with no gene match: 11. CDR3 amino acids: CASSPNVAGGPAAKNIQYF. CDR3 DNA: TGCGCCAGCAGCCCGAACGTAGCGGGGGGGCCCGCAGCCAAAAACATTCAGTACTTC.

This clone was picked up a small number of times. CDR3 amino acids: CAFSSEMNTEAFF. The CDR3 coding sequence is TGTGCCTTCTCCAGCGAAATGAACACTGAAGCTTTCTTT. The chain uses TRBV30 and TRBJ1-1; unclear D gene. This CDR3 contains 13 residues. V was clipped by 7 bases and J by 0 bases, with 12 bases between them. Germline V CDR1 and CDR2: GTSNPN, SVGIG (reference sequence).

The chain uses TRBV7-8 and TRBJ2-7, with a possible D match to TRBD2 (6 bases). Germline values: CDR1 SGHVS, CDR2 FQNEAQ. V gave up 1 base and J gave up 4 bases, with 11 bases separating them. The CDR3 has 14 amino acids. The chain's CDR3 is CASSLVGGRYEQYF. CDR3 nucleotides: TGTGCCAGCAGCTTAGTCGGGGGAAGATACGAGCAGTACTTC. The complete variable domain, with remaining parts taken from reference TRBV7-8 and TRBJ2-7, reads GAGVSQSPRYKVAKRGQDVALRCDPISGHVSLFWYQQALGQGPEFLTYFQNEAQLDKSGLPSDRFFAERPEGSVSTLKIQRTQQEDSAVYLCASSLVGGRYEQYFGPGTRLTVT.

This chain links TRBV5-6 with TRBJ1-1; no reliable D call. The CDR3 totals 12 residues. Looked up from germline, CDR1 is SGHDT and CDR2 is YYEEEE. Between the trimmed V and J ends, which lost 0 bases and 5 bases, there was a span of 5 bases. CDR3 sequence (DNA): TGTGCCAGCAGCTTGGGAGATACTGAAGCTTTCTTT. Translated, it gives CASSLGDTEAFF.